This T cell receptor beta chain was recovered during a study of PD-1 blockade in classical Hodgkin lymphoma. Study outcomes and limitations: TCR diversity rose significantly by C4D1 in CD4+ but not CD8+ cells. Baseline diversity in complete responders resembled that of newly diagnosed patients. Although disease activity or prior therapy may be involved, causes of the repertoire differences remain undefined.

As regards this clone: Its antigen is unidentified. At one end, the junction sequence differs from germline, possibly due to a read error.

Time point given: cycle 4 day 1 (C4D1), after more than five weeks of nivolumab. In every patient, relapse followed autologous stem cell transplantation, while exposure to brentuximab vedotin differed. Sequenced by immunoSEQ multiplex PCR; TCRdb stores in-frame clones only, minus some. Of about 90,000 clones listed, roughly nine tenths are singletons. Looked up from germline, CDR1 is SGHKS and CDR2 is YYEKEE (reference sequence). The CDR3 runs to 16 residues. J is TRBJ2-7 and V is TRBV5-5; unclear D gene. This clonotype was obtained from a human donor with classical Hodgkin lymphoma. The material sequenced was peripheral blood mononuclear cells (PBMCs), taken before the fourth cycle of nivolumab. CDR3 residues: CASSLDLMNSPTSSTF. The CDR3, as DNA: TGTGCCAGCAGCTTGGACCTAATGAACTCCCCTACGAGCAGTACCTTC.